The clone carrying this T cell receptor (beta chain) was detected a few times. Its antigen is not identified. TCRdb's copy holds only in-frame clones and misses some; the assay was immunoSEQ multiplex PCR. The sample lists approximately 57,000 clones, around 82% occurring once. Time point reported: week 5, during vaccination. All doses held 300 ug of mutant IDH1 20-mer peptide, with topical imiquimod. The CDR3 is 14 residues long. Trimming took 4 bases from V and 8 from J; bases not matched to a gene: 9. The V gene's germline CDR1 is MNHEY and CDR2 SVGAGI. The sample originates from a study of a mutant IDH1 vaccine in newly diagnosed glioma. Study-wide context: Commencement of vaccination occurred 4-6 weeks following radiotherapy alone, or concurrently with temozolomide cycles. An approximately 62% male, approximately 40% female split and a mean age of about 43 years characterized treated patients. It was radiotherapy, temozolomide, or both that patients received previously, with most receiving both.

The V gene is TRBV6-5, the J gene TRBJ1-1; TRBD1 matches at 8 bases. The receptor was derived from a woman aged 18-29 years with glioma. Some clones in this sample may be carry-over from other donors' samples. The specimen comprised PBMCs, sampled from a glioma patient whose treatment included an IDH1 peptide vaccine. Here the CDR3 DNA reads TGTGCCAGCAGTTCAGGGGGCGAGGTATGGGAAGCTTTCTTT. This codes for CASSSGGEVWEAFF.